Below are 16 T cell receptor beta chains sequenced from a single sample in a study of PD-L1 blockade in urothelial cancer. Time point noted: peripheral blood 6 weeks after treatment start. Here immunoSEQ multiplex PCR was the method, and the copy in TCRdb shows in-frame clones only, minus some. The repertoire includes roughly 40,000 clones, roughly nine tenths of them detected once, and 6% to 9.5% sits in the top ten. This specimen was PBMCs, taken around atezolizumab (anti-PD-L1) treatment. The receptors were gathered from a man in his 70s with urothelial cancer.

This chain uses TRBV19 with TRBJ2-1; D is possibly TRBD2 (7 bases). V shed 0 bases and J shed 7 bases, with 22 bases lying between them. This CDR3 has 18 residues. Germline V gene sequence: CDR1 LNHDA, CDR2 SQIVND (reference sequence). CDR3 nucleotides: TGTGCCAGTAGTATAGATCAGATGGGGGCCGCGGGGGCGAATGAGCAGTTCTTC. Protein: CASSIDQMGAAGANEQFF.

This chain links TRBV7-3 with TRBJ2-2, with D perhaps matching TRBD1 (5 bases). V dropped 5 bases and J dropped 1 base, with 11 bases sitting between them. This CDR3 contains 15 residues. Germline loops: CDR1 SGHTA, CDR2 FQGTGA. The CDR3 loop is CASSHKGRNTGELFF. CDR3 bases: TGTGCCAGCAGCCACAAGGGGCGGAACACCGGGGAGCTGTTTTTT.

This chain connects TRBV9 to TRBJ2-5; 9 positions match TRBD1. The junction had 5 bases not matched to a gene; V was cut back by 3 bases and J by 5 bases. CDR1 and CDR2 (germline): SGDLS, YYNGEE. There are 14 residues in the CDR3. CDR3 loop: CASSAQGAGETQYF. As DNA, the CDR3 is TGTGCCAGCAGCGCACAGGGGGCTGGGGAGACCCAGTACTTC. The full variable domain, completed using reference TRBV9 and TRBJ2-5, is DSGVTQTPKHLITATGQRVTLRCSPRSGDLSVYWYQQSLDQGLQFLIQYYNGEERAKGNILERFSAQQFPDLHSELNLSSLELGDSALYFCASSAQGAGETQYFGPGTRLLVL.

The V call is TRBV12-5, the J call TRBJ2-1; 9 positions agree with TRBD2. Germline assignment: CDR1 LGHNT and CDR2 FRNRAP. Losses at the gene ends were 6 bases for V and 8 bases for J; bases not matched to a gene: 14. The CDR3 loop spans 16 amino acids. The CDR3 spells CASGNPGGRAAYEQFF. The CDR3 DNA follows: TGTGCTAGTGGCAACCCGGGCGGGAGGGCCGCCTATGAGCAGTTCTTC.

The chain is built from TRBV7-8 and TRBJ2-5; possibly TRBD2 for D (7 bases). V shed 2 bases and J shed 4 bases, with 11 bases lying between them. CDR1 and CDR2 (germline): SGHVS, FQNEAQ. CDR3 length: 14 amino acids. The CDR3 loop reads CASSLRGAGETQYF. The CDR3 DNA reads as TGTGCCAGCAGCTTACGGGGGGCCGGAGAGACCCAGTACTTC.

The J gene is TRBJ2-2, the V gene TRBV2; 7 bases line up with TRBD1. The CDR3 runs 14 residues. In germline, CDR1 is SNHLY, CDR2 FYNNEI. The ends lost 2 bases at V and 6 bases at J; junction bases unmatched: 3. The CDR3 is CASSERDRPGELFF. CDR3 coding DNA: TGTGCCAGCAGTGAAAGGGACAGACCCGGGGAGCTGTTTTTT.

This clone was observed once. The gene calls are TRBV5-1 and TRBJ2-5; weak D call: TRBD2 (5 bases). Looked up from germline, CDR1 is SGHRS and CDR2 is YFSETQ. V was cut by 2 bases and J by 1 base, with 6 bases left in between. The CDR3 spans 13 residues. The CDR3 DNA reads as TGCGCCAGCAGCTTTAGCGCCCAAGAGACCCAGTACTTC. Protein sequence: CASSFSAQETQYF.

This chain links TRBV10-3 with TRBJ1-1; TRBD1 might be the D (5 bases). The CDR3 spans 15 residues. The germline V gene has CDR1 ENHRY and CDR2 SYGVKD. V was trimmed by 7 bases and J by 0 bases, leaving 15 bases between them. CDR3 DNA sequence: TGTGCCATCATGAGTTCTGGGACTTTGAACACTGAAGCTTTCTTT. Encoded protein: CAIMSSGTLNTEAFF.

This clone has only one observation. This chain links TRBV4-2 with TRBJ2-7; D possibly corresponds to TRBD2 (6 bases). The germline V gene encodes CDR1 LGHNA and CDR2 YNFKEQ. The CDR3 length is 15 residues. The V and J ends lost 0 bases and 0 bases respectively, with 9 bases between them. Here the CDR3 reads CASSQEAGLSYEQYF. The DNA of the CDR3 is TGTGCCAGCAGCCAAGAGGCGGGGCTCTCCTACGAGCAGTACTTC.

The chain couples TRBV7-2 to TRBJ1-4; D is undetermined. CDR1 SGHTA and CDR2 FQGNSA come from the germline V gene. Trimming stripped 5 bases from V and 7 bases from J, with 11 bases between. CDR3 length equals 13 residues. The CDR3 spells CASSPRRGEKLFF. CDR3 DNA sequence: TGTGCCAGCAGCCCCCGAAGAGGTGAAAAACTGTTTTTT.

The chain links TRBV6-1 to TRBJ2-1, with D perhaps matching TRBD2 (5 bases). Trimming pared 7 bases from V and 9 bases from J, leaving 19 bases between. Germline CDR1 and CDR2: MNHNS and SASEGT. The CDR3 is 14 amino acids. The CDR3 is CASTKGATFGEQFF. CDR3 bases: TGTGCCAGCACAAAGGGAGCCACGTTTGGTGAGCAGTTCTTC.

This sequence joins TRBV27 and TRBJ1-4; D remains ambiguous. The CDR3 has 15 residues. Germline V gene sequence: CDR1 MNHEY, CDR2 SMNVEV (reference sequence). Trimming removed 2 bases from V and 5 bases from J, with 12 bases in between. DNA of the CDR3: TGTGCCAGCAGTTTACGGCTACTATCGAATGAAAAACTGTTTTTT. This sequence encodes CASSLRLLSNEKLFF. Combining the CDR3 with reference TRBV27 and TRBJ1-4 gives the whole variable domain EAQVTQNPRYLITVTGKKLTVTCSQNMNHEYMSWYRQDPGLGLRQIYYSMNVEVTDKGDVPEGYKVSRKEKRNFPLILESPSPNQTSLYFCASSLRLLSNEKLFFGSGTQLSVL.

The CDR3 reads CASSYSSRTHGTQYF. The CDR3 coding sequence is TGTGCCAGCAGTTACTCGAGTCGAACCCACGGGACCCAGTACTTC. The chain employs TRBV6-6 and TRBJ2-5; D is unresolved. V gave up 0 bases and J gave up 7 bases, with 15 bases separating them. The germline gives CDR1 MNHNY, CDR2 SVGAGI (reference sequence). The CDR3 loop spans 15 amino acids.

This rearrangement joins TRBV10-3 to TRBJ1-3; a weak D match, TRBD1 (5 bases). V lost 3 bases, J lost 0 bases, and 12 bases lay in between. The length of the CDR3 is 16 residues. The V gene's germline CDR1 is ENHRY and CDR2 SYGVKD. CDR3: CAISEPAGGSGNTIYF. CDR3 coding DNA: TGTGCCATCAGTGAACCCGCGGGGGGCTCTGGAAACACCATATATTTT.

This chain links TRBV15 with TRBJ1-1; possible D gene TRBD1, 5 bases. Germline CDR1 reads LNHNV; CDR2 reads YYDKDF (reference sequence). V shed 2 bases and J shed 1 base, with 17 bases lying between them. This CDR3 region has 17 residues. CDR3 sequence reads: CATSRLWQGKENTEAFF. The CDR3 DNA is TGTGCCACCAGCAGACTGTGGCAGGGAAAGGAGAACACTGAAGCTTTCTTT.

The chain combines TRBV7-9 with TRBJ1-2; D may be TRBD1 (5 bases). Germline V gene data show CDR1 as SEHNR and CDR2 as FQNEAQ (reference sequence). The CDR3 contains 13 residues. Trimming cost V 6 bases and J 4 bases, with 12 bases left between them. CDR3 DNA: TGTGCCAGCAGTTCGACAGAGAGCTATGGCTACACCTTC. Amino acid sequence: CASSSTESYGYTF.